The 11 T cell receptor beta chains given below trace back to one sample, sequenced in a study of early stage breast cancer tumors. Sequenced by immunoSEQ multiplex PCR; TCRdb stores in-frame clones only, minus some. The sample includes 45,000 to 65,000 clones, roughly 78% of them seen just once. Material: blood. Receptor source: a person aged 35-49 years with breast cancer.

The chain recombines TRBV4-1 with TRBJ2-2; D is undetermined. Germline CDR1 and CDR2: MGHRA and YSYEKL. Trimming removed 2 bases from V and 1 base from J, with 14 bases in between. The CDR3 is 17 residues long. In DNA form, the CDR3 reads TGCGCCAGCAGCCAAAGGCCCGTAGGGCAGAACACCGGGGAGCTGTTTTTT. Protein product: CASSQRPVGQNTGELFF.

In this sample, this clone turned up a few times. The J gene is TRBJ1-1, the V gene TRBV6-5, with D maybe TRBD1 (6 bases). The CDR3 spans 15 residues. Between the trimmed V and J ends, which lost 7 bases and 0 bases, there was a span of 15 bases. Per germline, CDR1 MNHEY and CDR2 SVGAGI. The CDR3 protein is CASKGGYRLNTEAFF. DNA for the CDR3: TGTGCCAGCAAGGGGGGATATAGACTGAACACTGAAGCTTTCTTT.

This chain connects TRBV7-6 to TRBJ2-7, with 9 bases matching TRBD1. V dropped 5 bases and J dropped 0; count of bases not matched to a gene: 11. CDR3 length: 17 residues. Germline-derived CDR1 and CDR2 are SGHVS and FNYEAQ. For the CDR3, the DNA is TGTGCCAGCAGCCAGGCGGCATCGGGACAGGGCTCCTACGAGCAGTACTTC. It yields the protein CASSQAASGQGSYEQYF. Full variable domain (outside the CDR3, taken from reference TRBV7-6 and TRBJ2-7): GAGVSQSPRYKVTKRGQDVALRCDPISGHVSLYWYRQALGQGPEFLTYFNYEAQQDKSGLPNDRFSAERPEGSISTLTIQRTEQRDSAMYRCASSQAASGQGSYEQYFGPGTRLTVT.

In this sample, this clone turned up a few times. The rearrangement joins TRBV11-3 to TRBJ2-7; the match to TRBD1 covers 7 bases. CDR3 length: 14 residues. CDR1 SGHNT and CDR2 YENEEA come from the germline V gene. The ends lost 4 bases at V and 4 bases at J; junction bases unmatched: 7. This CDR3 reads CASSSDRDAYEQYF. As DNA, the CDR3 is TGTGCCAGCAGCTCCGACAGGGACGCTTACGAGCAGTACTTC.

This clone was seen a single time. This chain uses TRBV4-1 with TRBJ2-7; TRBD1 matches at 9 bases. The CDR3 sequence is 14 residues long. Germline trimming cut 1 base from V and 3 bases from J; bases unmatched to any gene: 1. The germline V gene has CDR1 MGHRA and CDR2 YSYEKL. CDR3: CASSQGGQGYEQYF. DNA for the CDR3: TGCGCCAGCAGCCAAGGGGGACAGGGCTACGAGCAGTACTTC.

This clone was counted between two and nine times. The chain couples TRBV27 to TRBJ2-7, with a tentative D call TRBD1 (5 bases). Trimming stripped 8 bases from V and 7 bases from J, with 27 bases between. The CDR3 consists of 16 residues. The germline CDR1 and CDR2 sequences are MNHEY and SMNVEV (reference sequence). The CDR3 sequence: CASAYQVGSLPGEQYF. The CDR3 coding sequence is TGTGCCAGCGCATACCAAGTGGGGTCCCTTCCAGGGGAGCAGTACTTC.

The chain links TRBV2 to TRBJ1-5; TRBD1 aligns across 8 bases. CDR1 is SNHLY and CDR2 is FYNNEI in the germline V gene. CDR3 length: 14 residues. Unmatched junction bases numbered 5, after V lost 4 bases and J lost 6 bases. Here the CDR3 DNA reads TGTGCCAGCAGTGCCAGGGGGCAGGGTCAGCCCCAGCATTTT. It specifies CASSARGQGQPQHF.

V usage is TRBV18 and J usage is TRBJ1-3; possible D gene TRBD1, 6 bases. The CDR3 contains 16 residues. V was shortened by 2 bases and J by 2 bases, with 13 bases between the two germline ends. Per the germline V gene, CDR1 is KGHSH and CDR2 is LQKENI. CDR3 DNA sequence: TGTGCCAGCTCACCAAACCAGGGGTCCCCTGGAAACACCATATATTTT. It yields the protein CASSPNQGSPGNTIYF.

The V call is TRBV25-1, the J call TRBJ1-1; no definite D call. Trimming left V 3 bases short and J 5 bases short, with 4 bases between. The CDR3 contains 11 residues. The germline gives CDR1 MGHDK, CDR2 SYGVNS. Here the CDR3 reads CASSEGTEAFF. The CDR3 DNA is TGTGCCAGCAGTGAGGGGACTGAAGCTTTCTTT.

The chain is built from TRBV18 and TRBJ2-3; D remains unclear. Trimming took 0 bases from V and 1 from J, leaving 8 bases between them. The germline gives CDR1 KGHSH, CDR2 LQKENI. This CDR3 region has 15 residues. CDR3 nucleotide sequence: TGTGCCAGCTCACCACCGCTACTGGGCACAGATACGCAGTATTTT. It encodes CASSPPLLGTDTQYF. Filled out from reference TRBV18 and TRBJ2-3, the complete variable domain reads NAGVMQNPRHLVRRRGQEARLRCSPMKGHSHVYWYRQLPEEGLKFMVYLQKENIIDESGMPKERFSAEFPKEGPSILRIQQVVRGDSAAYFCASSPPLLGTDTQYFGPGTRLTVL.

V usage is TRBV6-5 and J usage is TRBJ2-4; D perhaps matches TRBD1 (6 bases). The V end was cut by 2 bases, the J end by 10 bases, with 18 bases between. The CDR3 is 15 residues long. Germline V gene sequence: CDR1 MNHEY, CDR2 SVGAGI. The CDR3 loop reads CASSYAPGTQEIQYF. The CDR3 nucleotides read TGTGCCAGCAGTTACGCTCCCGGGACACAGGAAATTCAGTACTTC.